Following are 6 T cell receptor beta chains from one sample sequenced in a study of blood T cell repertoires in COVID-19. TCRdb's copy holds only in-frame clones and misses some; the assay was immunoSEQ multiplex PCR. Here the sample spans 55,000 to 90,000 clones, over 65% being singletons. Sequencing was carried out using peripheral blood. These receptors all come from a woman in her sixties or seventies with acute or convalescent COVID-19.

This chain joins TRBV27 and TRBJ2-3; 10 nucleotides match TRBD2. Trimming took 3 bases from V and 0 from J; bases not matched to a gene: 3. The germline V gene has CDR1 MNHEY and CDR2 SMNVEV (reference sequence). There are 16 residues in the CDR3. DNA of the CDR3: TGTGCCAGCAGTTTTAGCGGGGGGACTAGCACAGATACGCAGTATTTT. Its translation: CASSFSGGTSTDTQYF.

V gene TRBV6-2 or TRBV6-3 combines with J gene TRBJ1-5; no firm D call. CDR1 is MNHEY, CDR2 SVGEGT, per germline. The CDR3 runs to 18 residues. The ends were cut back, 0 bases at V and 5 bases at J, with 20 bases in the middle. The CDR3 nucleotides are TGTGCCAGCAGTTACTCTGGTTTATCTCGGGGAAGCGATCAGCCCCAGCATTTT. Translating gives CASSYSGLSRGSDQPQHF.

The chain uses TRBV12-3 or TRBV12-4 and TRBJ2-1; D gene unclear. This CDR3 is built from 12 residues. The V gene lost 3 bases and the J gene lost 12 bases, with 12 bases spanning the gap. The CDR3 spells CASSFGTTGQFF. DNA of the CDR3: TGTGCCAGCAGTTTTGGAACAACGGGGCAGTTCTTC.

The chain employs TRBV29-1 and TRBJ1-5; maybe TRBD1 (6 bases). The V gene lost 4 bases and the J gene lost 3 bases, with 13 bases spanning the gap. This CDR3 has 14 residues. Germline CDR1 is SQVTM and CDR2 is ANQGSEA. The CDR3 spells CSVGTGSVNQPQHF. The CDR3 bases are TGCAGCGTTGGAACAGGGTCGGTCAATCAGCCCCAGCATTTT. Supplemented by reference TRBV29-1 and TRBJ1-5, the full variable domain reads SAVISQKPSRDICQRGTSLTIQCQVDSQVTMMFWYRQQPGQSLTLIATANQGSEATYESGFVIDKFPISRPNLTFSTLTVSNMSPEDSSIYLCSVGTGSVNQPQHFGDGTRLSIL.

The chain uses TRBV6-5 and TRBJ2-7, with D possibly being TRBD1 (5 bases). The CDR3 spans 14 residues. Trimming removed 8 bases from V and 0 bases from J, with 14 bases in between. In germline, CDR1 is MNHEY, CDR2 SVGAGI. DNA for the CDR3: TGTGCCAGCGCCTTTGGCAGGGACTCCTACGAGCAGTACTTC. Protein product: CASAFGRDSYEQYF.

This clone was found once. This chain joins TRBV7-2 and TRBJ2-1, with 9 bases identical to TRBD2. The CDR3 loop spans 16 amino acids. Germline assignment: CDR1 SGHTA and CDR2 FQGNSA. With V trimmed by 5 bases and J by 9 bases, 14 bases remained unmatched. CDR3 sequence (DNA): TGTGCCAGCAGCCAGGGGGGTAGCGGGAGAATTATTGAGCAGTTCTTC. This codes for CASSQGGSGRIIEQFF.